This TCR beta chain was retrieved from a study of blood T cell repertoires in COVID-19. For the study at large: The samples span acute and convalescent COVID-19 from the United States, Italy and Spain. The cDNA or gDNA used as material had been derived from T cells, B-cell-depleted T cells, or PBMCs.

Germline-derived CDR1 and CDR2 are SQVTM and ANQGSEA. V was shortened by 3 bases and J by 0 bases, with 15 bases between the two germline ends. This CDR3 contains 16 residues. Only in-frame clones appear in the TCRdb table, and some are missing; sequencing was by immunoSEQ multiplex PCR. The profile shows some 250,000 clones, around nine tenths of them singletons. The source material was PBMCs or T cells enriched from blood (not recorded which). The chain links TRBV29-1 to TRBJ2-1, with D possibly matching TRBD2 (7 bases). The clonotype comes from a woman aged 25-40 years with acute COVID-19. CDR3 DNA: TGCAGCGTTGAGGGGGGCGGGGGCCCCTCCTACAATGAGCAGTTCTTC. Residues: CSVEGGGGPSYNEQFF.